This passage covers 10 T cell receptor beta chains from one sample sequenced in a study of OX40 agonist ivuxolimab in advanced cancers. Only in-frame clones appear in the TCRdb table, and some are missing; sequencing was by immunoSEQ multiplex PCR. The data contain about 83,000 clones, about 81% of them singletons. Sequencing used CD4+ or CD8+ T cells sorted from blood, obtained in a trial of the OX40 agonist ivuxolimab. These receptors were obtained from an adult with an advanced solid tumor such as melanoma, head and neck, liver or kidney cancer.

V is TRBV9 and J is TRBJ2-7, with 10 bases that match TRBD1. Germline loops: CDR1 SGDLS, CDR2 YYNGEE. V lost 0 bases to trimming and J lost 0 bases; unmatched junction nucleotides: 6. The CDR3 extends over 17 amino acids. The CDR3 DNA reads as TGTGCCAGCAGCGTAGGCCATAGGACAGGGGGCTCCTACGAGCAGTACTTC. Translated: CASSVGHRTGGSYEQYF.

This rearrangement joins TRBV11-2 to TRBJ2-7; D ambiguous. This CDR3 comprises 13 residues. The V end lost 1 base, the J end lost 6 bases, and 10 bases lay between the germline ends. The germline CDR1 and CDR2 sequences are SGHAT and FQNNGV. Here the CDR3 DNA reads TGTGCCAGCAGCTTAGGAGCTACAGCCGAGCAGTACTTC. Residues: CASSLGATAEQYF.

The CDR3 region is CASSPGNSYNEQFF. In DNA form, the CDR3 reads TGTGCCAGCAGCCCAGGGAATTCCTACAATGAGCAGTTCTTC. The rearrangement links TRBV5-4 to TRBJ2-1, with D possibly being TRBD1 (5 bases). CDR1 and CDR2 from the germline V gene are SGHNT and YYREEE (reference sequence). V was pared by 4 bases and J by 1 base, with 9 bases between. The CDR3 runs to 14 residues. Full variable domain (remainder filled in from reference TRBV5-4 and TRBJ2-1): ETGVTQSPTHLIKTRGQQVTLRCSSQSGHNTVSWYQQALGQGPQFIFQYYREEENGRGNFPPRFSGLQFPNYSSELNVNALELDDSALYLCASSPGNSYNEQFFGPGTRLTVL.

This chain links TRBV5-1 with TRBJ1-1, with D perhaps matching TRBD1 (5 bases). The CDR3 has 14 residues. Trimming removed 0 bases from V and 1 base from J, with 7 bases in between. Germline V gives CDR1 SGHRS, CDR2 YFSETQ. The CDR3 DNA follows: TGCGCCAGCAGCTTGGTCCAGGGGAACACTGAAGCTTTCTTT. It encodes CASSLVQGNTEAFF.

The genes are TRBV7-2 and TRBJ1-3, with D possibly TRBD1 on 6 matching bases. The CDR3 contains 15 residues. With 2 bases removed from V and 3 bases from J, the gap between germline ends came to 11 bases. The germline CDR1 and CDR2 sequences are SGHTA and FQGNSA. CDR3 bases: TGTGCCAGCAGCTTAACGGGGGCAGTTGGAAACACCATATATTTT. The encoded protein is CASSLTGAVGNTIYF.

The chain is built from TRBV14 and TRBJ2-7, with 11 bases identical to TRBD1. J was trimmed by 7 bases and V by 3 bases; bases with no gene match: 2. This CDR3 is 13 amino acids long. The germline V gene has CDR1 SGHDN and CDR2 FVKESK. CDR3 nucleotides: TGTGCCAGCAGCCAGGACAGGGGGCTGGAGCAGTACTTC. Protein sequence: CASSQDRGLEQYF.

This chain joins TRBV15 and TRBJ1-4; possibly TRBD1 for D (5 bases). The CDR3 runs 16 residues. Germline CDR1 and CDR2: LNHNV and YYDKDF (reference sequence). V was pared by 5 bases and J by 6 bases, with 19 bases between. The CDR3 spells CATSPLGKGRDEKLFF. The CDR3 bases are TGTGCCACCAGCCCTTTAGGTAAGGGGCGCGATGAAAAACTGTTTTTT.

This chain links TRBV2 with TRBJ2-5; D ambiguous. CDR1 is SNHLY, CDR2 FYNNEI, per germline. The CDR3 is 12 amino acids. V was shortened by 7 bases and J by 4 bases, with 10 bases between the two germline ends. This CDR3 is CASTLTRETQYF. The CDR3, as DNA: TGTGCCAGCACCCTTACCCGAGAGACCCAGTACTTC.

The chain employs TRBV19 and TRBJ2-3; 7 bases align to TRBD2. The length of the CDR3 is 14 residues. V was clipped by 5 bases and J by 2 bases; unmatched bases: 4. Germline CDR1 and CDR2: LNHDA and SQIVND (reference sequence). The CDR3 reads CASSWGRATDTQYF. DNA of the CDR3: TGTGCCAGTAGTTGGGGGAGGGCCACAGATACGCAGTATTTT.

This clone showed up just a few times. This sequence joins TRBV18 and TRBJ2-3; no clear D gene. The CDR3 totals 16 residues. With 3 bases removed from V and 2 bases from J, the gap between germline ends came to 15 bases. CDR1 is KGHSH, CDR2 LQKENI, per germline. The CDR3 sequence is CASSPWTRKITDTQYF. DNA for the CDR3: TGTGCCAGCTCACCCTGGACCCGAAAAATCACAGATACGCAGTATTTT.